This T cell receptor beta chain was documented in a study of T cell changes during pregnancy in multiple sclerosis. Clones were read by immunoSEQ multiplex PCR, and TCRdb kept only the in-frame ones, dropping some. Among roughly 32,000 clones listed, 70% to 90% were seen once. The starting material was CD8+ T cells from peripheral blood mononuclear cells, obtained in the third trimester of pregnancy. The TCR comes from a female donor with multiple sclerosis, enrolled in a pregnancy study.

CDR3 nucleotides: TGTGCCAGCCTTCCTCTAGTGACAGGGCCGACTGGAAACACCATATATTTT. It codes for CASLPLVTGPTGNTIYF. The gene calls are TRBV7-9 and TRBJ1-3; TRBD1 aligns across 7 bases. The CDR3 extends over 17 amino acids. V lost 8 bases and J lost 2; bases outside the gene matches: 15. The germline CDR1 and CDR2 sequences are SEHNR and FQNEAQ (reference sequence).